Each of the 27 T cell receptor beta chains below was sequenced from the same sample in a study of blood T cells in healthy people across ages. Alongside a J-beta primer mix, a sample-barcoded 5' primer served in a second PCR lasting about 7 to 12 cycles. TCRdb redid the calling of the 5' RACE reads with MiXCR, one entry per CDR3 protein. In the table there are over 1.5 million distinct CDR3 sequences, 49% of which are singletons. Material: blood. These receptors were collected from a woman aged 40 to 50 in good health.

CDR3 region: CASSLAGEGNYGYTF. The DNA of the CDR3 is TGCGCCAGCAGCTTGGCGGGTGAGGGGAACTATGGCTACACCTTC. The gene calls are TRBV5-1 and TRBJ1-2; weak D call: TRBD1 (5 bases). The V gene's germline CDR1 is SGHRS and CDR2 YFSETQ. The V and J ends lost 0 bases and 2 bases respectively, with 11 bases between them. CDR3 size: 15 residues.

J is TRBJ2-7 and V is TRBV7-9; D may be TRBD1 (6 bases). The DNA matches TRBJ2-5 better at its end, which makes the J call doubtful. This CDR3 comprises 13 residues. Germline V CDR1 and CDR2: SEHNR, FQNEAQ (reference sequence). CDR3 loop: CASRVGGLETQYF. CDR3 coding DNA: TGTGCCAGCAGAGTAGGGGGTTTGGAGACCCAGTACTTC.

The chain combines TRBV10-3 with TRBJ2-7; D unclear. Germline V lookup: CDR1 ENHRY, CDR2 SYGVKD. CDR3 length: 13 residues. The V and J ends lost 7 bases and 3 bases respectively, with 13 bases between them. For the CDR3, the DNA is TGTGCCATCATGGGCAGTGAAGGCTACGAGCAGTACTTC. It encodes CAIMGSEGYEQYF.

This clonotype was observed at least ten times. The CDR3 region is CATADSPYEQYF. The CDR3 region has the DNA TGTGCCACGGCGGACAGTCCCTACGAGCAGTACTTC. The V gene is TRBV7-2, the J gene TRBJ2-7; weak D call: TRBD1 (6 bases). The CDR3 consists of 12 residues. CDR1 is SGHTA and CDR2 is FQGNSA in the germline V gene. The V gene lost 10 bases and the J gene lost 2 bases, with 12 bases spanning the gap.

There are a few counts of this clonotype. Here the CDR3 reads CASSRSLGTGANYGYTF. DNA of the CDR3: TGTGCCAGCAGCCGATCGCTTGGGACAGGAGCCAACTATGGCTACACCTTC. The V gene is TRBV5-6, the J gene TRBJ1-2, with TRBD1 matching 8 bases. Germline assignment: CDR1 SGHDT and CDR2 YYEEEE. The V segment lost 4 bases and the J segment 2 bases; nucleotides outside the gene matches: 13. The CDR3 covers 17 residues.

The J gene is TRBJ2-7, the V gene TRBV6-2 or TRBV6-3; a possible D gene is TRBD1 (6 bases). The germline V and J ends were trimmed by 6 bases and 1 base, with 16 bases remaining between them. Germline V CDR1 and CDR2: MNHEY, SVGEGT. The CDR3 is made up of 15 amino acids. CDR3 sequence (DNA): TGTGCCAGCAGCTGGGGGACACCAGCTTCCTACGAGCAGTACTTC. Protein: CASSWGTPASYEQYF.

V and J are TRBV11-2 and TRBJ2-3; possible D gene TRBD2, 6 bases. Germline values: CDR1 SGHAT, CDR2 FQNNGV. V dropped 2 bases and J dropped 8 bases, with 17 bases sitting between them. The CDR3 is made up of 15 amino acids. The CDR3 region is CASSLKGDGGSTQYF. DNA for the CDR3: TGTGCCAGCAGCTTAAAGGGCGATGGGGGGAGTACGCAGTATTTT.

V usage is TRBV18 and J usage is TRBJ2-3; D gene uncertain. V lost 1 base and J lost 8, with 10 bases in between. CDR3 length: 13 residues. Germline values: CDR1 KGHSH, CDR2 LQKENI. CDR3 in amino acids: CASSPRLEGTQYF. For the CDR3, the DNA is TGTGCCAGCTCACCACGGCTAGAAGGTACGCAGTATTTT. Full variable domain (rest looked up from reference TRBV18 and TRBJ2-3): NAGVMQNPRHLVRRRGQEARLRCSPMKGHSHVYWYRQLPEEGLKFMVYLQKENIIDESGMPKERFSAEFPKEGPSILRIQQVVRGDSAAYFCASSPRLEGTQYFGPGTRLTVL.

Concerning this clonotype itself: At one end the junction does not follow the germline gene, possibly because of a read error. The CDR3 DNA is TGTGCCACCATCAGATCTGCGGTCTCCTACAATGAGCAGTTCTTC. Its protein product is CATIRSAVSYNEQFF. The V gene is TRBV15, the J gene TRBJ2-1; D unclear. The CDR3 has 15 residues. Germline V gene data show CDR1 as LNHNV and CDR2 as YYDKDF (reference sequence).

V and J are TRBV27 and TRBJ2-1; D is uncertain. Germline V gives CDR1 MNHEY, CDR2 SMNVEV (reference sequence). The V and J ends lost 8 bases and 3 bases respectively, with 5 bases between them. This CDR3 is 11 amino acids long. Here the CDR3 reads CASEIYNEQFF. In DNA form, the CDR3 reads TGTGCCAGCGAGATCTACAATGAGCAGTTCTTC.

J is TRBJ2-5 and V is TRBV20-1; D is undetermined. V was pared by 6 bases and J by 3 bases, with 17 bases between. The CDR3 is 14 residues long. The germline V gene encodes CDR1 DFQATT and CDR2 SNEGSKA (reference sequence). This chain's CDR3 is CSATPGPQKETQYF. The DNA of the CDR3 is TGCAGTGCGACCCCGGGTCCTCAAAAAGAGACCCAGTACTTC.

Of note for this clonotype: The junction does not match germline at one end; this may be a read error. The rearrangement uses TRBV12-3 or TRBV12-4 and TRBJ1-2, with 7 bases matching TRBD1. This CDR3 has 13 amino acids. This CDR3 reads CAGSPSTGYGYTF. The DNA for the CDR3 is TGTGCCGGCAGCCCTTCGACAGGGTATGGCTACACCTTC.

The V call is TRBV7-2, the J call TRBJ1-3; 7 bases are a match to TRBD1. The trim removed 1 base at V and 2 bases at J, leaving 5 bases unmatched. Germline V gene data show CDR1 as SGHTA and CDR2 as FQGNSA. The CDR3 has 16 amino acids. The CDR3 sequence is CASSLGNRGTGNTIYF. In DNA form, the CDR3 reads TGTGCCAGCAGCTTAGGCAACAGGGGTACTGGAAACACCATATATTTT.

As DNA, the CDR3 is TGCGCCAGCAGCCAAACCCGGGACAGGCCTCTAGACTATGGCTACACCTTC. Translated, it gives CASSQTRDRPLDYGYTF. The chain combines TRBV10-1 with TRBJ1-2; TRBD1 matches at 8 bases. With V trimmed by 6 bases and J by 3 bases, 15 bases remained unmatched. CDR1 is WNHNN, CDR2 SYGVQD, per germline (reference sequence). The CDR3 is 17 residues long.

The chain links TRBV2 to TRBJ2-5, with a tentative D call TRBD1 (5 bases). V was pared by 6 bases and J by 5 bases, with 19 bases between. CDR1 and CDR2 (germline): SNHLY, FYNNEI. The CDR3 sequence is 15 residues long. This CDR3 is CASSKRQFGPETQYF. The DNA for the CDR3 is TGTGCCAGCAGCAAAAGACAGTTTGGGCCGGAGACCCAGTACTTC.

The chain is built from TRBV20-1 and TRBJ2-1, with a tentative D call TRBD2 (5 bases). Germline V gene sequence: CDR1 DFQATT, CDR2 SNEGSKA (reference sequence). This CDR3 spans 13 amino acids. The V end was cut by 5 bases, the J end by 3 bases, with 11 bases between. DNA of the CDR3: TGCAGTGCTCCCCACCGGGACTACAATGAGCAGTTCTTC. Translated, it gives CSAPHRDYNEQFF.

V and J are TRBV4-3 and TRBJ1-2; D remains unclear. Germline loops: CDR1 LGHNA, CDR2 YSLEER. Trimming shortened V by 0 bases and J by 4 bases, and 12 bases separated the two germline ends. The CDR3 length is 15 residues. CDR3 amino acids: CASSQDEDFSYGYTF. The CDR3 DNA is TGCGCCAGCAGCCAAGATGAAGATTTCTCCTATGGCTACACCTTC.

The chain employs TRBV7-2 and TRBJ2-3; D possibly corresponds to TRBD2 (5 bases). Per the germline V gene, CDR1 is SGHTA and CDR2 is FQGNSA. The V and J ends lost 1 base and 2 bases respectively, with 10 bases between them. The CDR3 length is 15 residues. In DNA form, the CDR3 reads TGTGCCAGCAGCTTAGGAGGGCGCACCACAGATACGCAGTATTTT. This gives the protein CASSLGGRTTDTQYF.

The CDR3 sequence is CASSHPFPGNEQFF. CDR3 coding DNA: TGTGCCAGCAGCCACCCGTTTCCCGGCAATGAGCAGTTCTTC. The rearrangement links TRBV12-3 or TRBV12-4 to TRBJ2-1; no firm D call. The CDR3 has 14 residues. Trimming stripped 6 bases from V and 6 bases from J, with 15 bases between.

The J gene is TRBJ2-6, the V gene TRBV5-1, with a weak D call TRBD2 (6 bases). Between the trimmed V and J ends, which lost 4 bases and 3 bases, there was a span of 14 bases. Germline-derived CDR1 and CDR2 are SGHRS and YFSETQ. CDR3 length equals 16 residues. The CDR3 loop reads CASSMVLGGGANVLTF. CDR3 bases: TGCGCCAGCAGCATGGTTTTGGGAGGTGGGGCCAACGTCCTGACTTTC.

The chain links TRBV24-1 to TRBJ2-7; D call uncertain. The CDR3 consists of 13 residues. V was cut by 3 bases and J by 7 bases, with 12 bases left in between. Germline CDR1 reads KGHDR; CDR2 reads SFDVKD. The chain's CDR3 is CATSDNLYNEQYF. Here the CDR3 DNA reads TGTGCCACCAGTGATAATCTTTACAATGAGCAGTACTTC.

This chain uses TRBV25-1 with TRBJ2-3; D uncertain. There are 14 residues in the CDR3. CDR1 and CDR2 (germline): MGHDK, SYGVNS. Trimming left V 6 bases short and J 5 bases short, with 15 bases between. As DNA, the CDR3 is TGTGCCAGCAGCCCAGACCAACACGAAGATACGCAGTATTTT. As protein: CASSPDQHEDTQYF.

The chain links TRBV27 to TRBJ1-2, with 8 bases lining up with TRBD1. The CDR3 runs to 15 residues. Germline V gene lookup returns CDR1 MNHEY and CDR2 SMNVEV (reference sequence). V trimming: 2 bases; J trimming: 3 bases; junction bases outside the gene matches: 5. This chain's CDR3 is CASSLGQGAYYGYTF. The CDR3 DNA reads as TGTGCCAGCAGTTTAGGGCAGGGGGCGTACTATGGCTACACCTTC.

This rearrangement joins TRBV2 to TRBJ1-5, with D perhaps TRBD1 (6 bases). Germline V gene lookup returns CDR1 SNHLY and CDR2 FYNNEI. Trimming pared 7 bases from V and 0 bases from J, leaving 13 bases between. This CDR3 region has 15 residues. This CDR3 reads CASTEDSYSNQPQHF. CDR3 coding DNA: TGTGCCAGCACCGAGGACAGTTATAGCAATCAGCCCCAGCATTTT.

Turning to this clonotype: A read error may produce the germline difference seen at one junction end. This rearrangement joins TRBV27 to TRBJ2-5; TRBD2 agrees at 9 bases. The CDR3 extends over 17 amino acids. CDR1 is MNHEY, CDR2 SMNVEV, per germline (reference sequence). The CDR3 is CTSSPKGLAGNQETQYF. The CDR3 bases are TGCACCAGCAGTCCCAAAGGGCTAGCGGGGAATCAAGAGACCCAGTACTTC.

This rearrangement joins TRBV20-1 to TRBJ2-3; D is ambiguous. V was cut by 3 bases and J by 3 bases, with 13 bases left in between. The CDR3 length is 14 residues. The germline V gene encodes CDR1 DFQATT and CDR2 SNEGSKA (reference sequence). Here the CDR3 reads CSARRPVRTDTQYF. CDR3 DNA: TGCAGTGCTAGGCGCCCAGTCAGGACAGATACGCAGTATTTT.

In this sample, this clonotype turned up a few times. An end of the junction differs from the germline gene, which may be a read error. The V gene is TRBV4-3, the J gene TRBJ2-3; 7 bases match TRBD1. The CDR3 spans 15 residues. Germline V lookup: CDR1 LGHNA, CDR2 YSLEER. This chain's CDR3 is CASSQRTGHTDTQYF. The CDR3 nucleotides are TGTGCCAGCTCACAAAGGACAGGCCACACAGATACGCAGTATTTT.